The 24 T cell receptor beta chains given below trace back to one sample, sequenced in a study of T cells in narcolepsy. The assay was immunoSEQ multiplex PCR, and TCRdb's table has in-frame clones only and misses some. This table holds 25,000 to 30,000 clones, approximately 80% found once. The specimen was CD45RA- memory CD4+ T cells from PBMCs. The receptors were sampled from a human donor with narcolepsy.

The chain is built from TRBV30 and TRBJ1-1; the match to TRBD1 covers 9 bases. CDR3 length: 21 amino acids. Trimming cost V 2 bases and J 1 base; bases outside gene matches: 23. Germline-derived CDR1 and CDR2 are GTSNPN and SVGIG (reference sequence). CDR3 sequence (DNA): TGTGCCTGGAGTCCATACACGGGGGACCTAATCGGACAGGGGCGGAACACTGAAGCTTTCTTT. Translating gives CAWSPYTGDLIGQGRNTEAFF.

Written as DNA, the CDR3 is TGTGCCAGCAGCTTGACAGGGACTAATTCACCCCTCCACTTT. It translates to CASSLTGTNSPLHF. This rearrangement joins TRBV5-6 to TRBJ1-6, with D perhaps TRBD1 (6 bases). Germline loops: CDR1 SGHDT, CDR2 YYEEEE. The CDR3 consists of 14 residues. Trimming stripped 1 base from V and 6 bases from J, with 8 bases between.

As regards this clone: Other DNA sequences of this sample code for an identical CDR3. This chain uses TRBV7-2 with TRBJ1-2; 9 bases line up with TRBD1. Germline V gene sequence: CDR1 SGHTA, CDR2 FQGNSA. This CDR3 contains 15 residues. V was pared by 6 bases and J by 4 bases, with 9 bases of the junction left unmatched. The CDR3 protein is CASSSGGQGLYGYTF. In DNA form, the CDR3 reads TGTGCCAGCAGTAGTGGGGGACAGGGACTCTATGGCTACACCTTC.

This chain uses TRBV11-2 with TRBJ2-1; 7 nucleotides agree with TRBD2. The CDR3 is 14 amino acids. The germline V gene encodes CDR1 SGHAT and CDR2 FQNNGV. Trimming removed 3 bases from V and 5 bases from J; junction bases left unmatched: 4. The CDR3 DNA follows: TGTGCCAGCAGCTTCGGACTAGTGGACAATGAGCAGTTCTTC. It yields the protein CASSFGLVDNEQFF.

This chain links TRBV6-5 with TRBJ2-7; 9 bases align to TRBD2. CDR3 length equals 14 residues. Germline V lookup: CDR1 MNHEY, CDR2 SVGAGI. V trimming: 6 bases; J trimming: 2 bases; junction bases outside the gene matches: 5. Here the CDR3 DNA reads TGTGCCAGCAGGGTAGCGGGGGAGACCTACGAGCAGTACTTC. It codes for CASRVAGETYEQYF.

The gene calls are TRBV7-2 and TRBJ2-7, with D perhaps TRBD2 (6 bases). V lost 4 bases, J lost 3 bases, and 7 bases lay in between. The CDR3 loop spans 12 amino acids. In germline, CDR1 is SGHTA, CDR2 FQGNSA. The CDR3 region is CASSSGVYEQYF. CDR3 coding DNA: TGTGCCAGCAGCTCGGGAGTCTACGAGCAGTACTTC.

The chain recombines TRBV25-1 with TRBJ1-4; D is perhaps TRBD1 (6 bases). Germline CDR1 and CDR2: MGHDK and SYGVNS. This CDR3 contains 15 residues. The V and J ends lost 3 bases and 3 bases respectively, with 11 bases between them. This chain's CDR3 is CASSDFAGANEKLFF. CDR3 sequence (DNA): TGTGCCAGCAGTGATTTTGCAGGGGCTAATGAAAAACTGTTTTTT.

Remarks on this clone: A read error is likely, as this CDR3 ends without the conserved phenylalanine or tryptophan. This chain connects TRBV10-3 to TRBJ1-1, with D unresolved. The V end lost 2 bases, the J end lost 11 bases, and 21 bases lay between the germline ends. Germline V gives CDR1 ENHRY, CDR2 SYGVKD. The CDR3 loop spans 15 amino acids. CDR3 bases: TGTGCCATCAGTGAGCGTCAGAGACTTCCCCTTGGGGCTTTCCTT. Its translation: CAISERQRLPLGAFL.

This clone was seen a single time. The chain uses TRBV5-5 and TRBJ2-7, with D uncertain. Germline assignment: CDR1 SGHKS and CDR2 YYEKEE (reference sequence). The CDR3 length is 13 residues. Trimming cost V 2 bases and J 2 bases, with 8 bases left between them. DNA of the CDR3: TGTGCCAGCAGCTTCGGGCCCACCTACGAGCAGTACTTC. This encodes CASSFGPTYEQYF.

The CDR3: CASSQSGTKYGETQYF. CDR3 DNA sequence: TGTGCCAGCAGCCAATCCGGGACCAAATACGGGGAGACCCAGTACTTC. J is TRBJ2-5 and V is TRBV11-2, with D tentatively TRBD1 or TRBD2 (5 bases each). Per the germline V gene, CDR1 is SGHAT and CDR2 is FQNNGV. This CDR3 region has 16 residues. Trimming took off 5 bases at V and 5 bases at J, with 21 bases between the two ends.

The chain couples TRBV29-1 to TRBJ1-2, with D tentatively TRBD1 (6 bases). Per the germline V gene, CDR1 is SQVTM and CDR2 is ANQGSEA. This CDR3 comprises 12 residues. Trimming took off 6 bases at V and 0 bases at J, with 8 bases between the two ends. CDR3 protein: CSVDSSNYGYTF. CDR3 coding DNA: TGCAGCGTGGACAGTTCTAACTATGGCTACACCTTC.

The rearrangement uses TRBV27 and TRBJ2-1, with D possibly being TRBD1 (5 bases). CDR1 and CDR2 (germline): MNHEY, SMNVEV (reference sequence). V lost 8 bases, J lost 0 bases, and 11 bases lay in between. The length of the CDR3 is 14 residues. The CDR3 DNA sequence: TGTGCCAGCGTTAGGGGTAGCTCCTACAATGAGCAGTTCTTC. Amino acids: CASVRGSSYNEQFF.

The chain couples TRBV10-1 to TRBJ2-3; no firm D call. V dropped 3 bases and J dropped 5 bases, with 12 bases sitting between them. This CDR3 is 14 amino acids long. The germline gives CDR1 WNHNN, CDR2 SYGVQD (reference sequence). CDR3 nucleotide sequence: TGCGCCAGCAGTGACCCGCAGACCTTAGATACGCAGTATTTT. Protein product: CASSDPQTLDTQYF.

This chain connects TRBV21-1 to TRBJ2-3; the D call in the table, TRBD2, was not verified against the DNA. TRBV21-1 is a pseudogene. This CDR3 contains 16 residues. The CDR3 loop is CASSTKRVTNTDTQYF. The CDR3 nucleotides are TGTGCCAGCAGCACAAAGCGGGTTACTAACACAGATACGCAGTATTTT.

The V and J genes are TRBV11-2 and TRBJ1-1, with TRBD1 identical over 12 bases. Germline CDR1 is SGHAT and CDR2 is FQNNGV. This CDR3 region has 14 residues. V lost 8 bases and J lost 7; bases outside the gene matches: 8. CDR3 nucleotide sequence: TGTGCCAGCGGCAGGGACAGGGGGCGAGGTGAAGCTTTCTTT. Protein: CASGRDRGRGEAFF.

This rearrangement joins TRBV11-3 to TRBJ2-3; 12 nucleotides line up with TRBD2. V gave up 4 bases and J gave up 1 base; unmatched junction bases: 12. From germline, CDR1 is SGHNT and CDR2 YENEEA. The CDR3 has 19 residues. The CDR3 here is CASSSRTSGGTSRTDTQYF. The CDR3 DNA reads TGTGCCAGCAGCTCTCGAACTAGCGGGGGGACTTCCCGCACAGATACGCAGTATTTT.

This clone has a handful of counts. The rearrangement joins TRBV5-8 to TRBJ2-2; D assignment may be TRBD1 or TRBD2 (6 bases each). This CDR3 is 16 amino acids long. The germline V gene has CDR1 SGHTS and CDR2 YDEGEE. Trimming removed 1 base from V and 0 bases from J, with 10 bases in between. DNA for the CDR3: TGTGCCAGCAGCTTGTGGGGGGCCGCGAACACCGGGGAGCTGTTTTTT. Translating gives CASSLWGAANTGELFF.

The chain has TRBV29-1 and TRBJ2-1; TRBD1 agrees at 8 bases. Germline V gene lookup returns CDR1 SQVTM and CDR2 ANQGSEA. The V and J ends lost 4 bases and 4 bases, in that order; junction bases with no gene match: 12. This CDR3 comprises 16 residues. DNA for the CDR3: TGCAGCGTTGGAGGATCAGGGGGCTTCGGATACAATGAGCAGTTCTTC. Amino acid sequence: CSVGGSGGFGYNEQFF.

The V call is TRBV6-5, the J call TRBJ1-6; D not certain. The germline CDR1 and CDR2 sequences are MNHEY and SVGAGI. V lost 3 bases and J 0 bases, leaving 9 bases between the germline ends. This CDR3 spans 16 amino acids. DNA for the CDR3: TGTGCCAGCAGTTATTTTCCCAACTCCTATAATTCACCCCTCCACTTT. Protein sequence: CASSYFPNSYNSPLHF.

The genes are TRBV18 and TRBJ1-2, with a weak D call TRBD1 (5 bases). Germline V gene data show CDR1 as KGHSH and CDR2 as LQKENI. Trimming took 3 bases from V and 6 from J, leaving 8 bases between them. The CDR3 extends over 12 amino acids. CDR3 sequence (DNA): TGTGCCAGCTCACCGACGGGGGATGGCTACACCTTC. Translation gives CASSPTGDGYTF.

This clone was found a few times. The rearrangement uses TRBV2 and TRBJ1-2; D remains ambiguous. Germline CDR1 reads SNHLY; CDR2 reads FYNNEI. V was shortened by 3 bases and J by 5 bases, with 16 bases between the two germline ends. The CDR3 contains 15 residues. CDR3 region: CASSEGTVGFYGYTF. The CDR3 DNA is TGTGCCAGCAGTGAGGGAACAGTAGGGTTTTATGGCTACACCTTC.

In DNA form, the CDR3 reads TGTGCCAGCAGTAGGGACTTTCCAACTGGAGAGACCCAGTACTTC. Translating gives CASSRDFPTGETQYF. The chain uses TRBV2 and TRBJ2-5; D is possibly TRBD2 (6 bases). The V end was cut by 5 bases, the J end by 4 bases, with 17 bases between. This CDR3 region has 15 residues. Germline V gene lookup returns CDR1 SNHLY and CDR2 FYNNEI.

J is TRBJ1-6 and V is TRBV18, with 12 nucleotides matching TRBD1. V trimming: 6 bases; J trimming: 7 bases; junction bases outside the gene matches: 10. The germline CDR1 and CDR2 sequences are KGHSH and LQKENI. The CDR3 runs 17 residues. This chain's CDR3 is CASSRGQGAATNSPLHF. The CDR3 DNA reads TGTGCCAGCTCGCGGGGACAGGGGGCGGCGACGAATTCACCCCTCCACTTT.

In DNA form, the CDR3 reads TGTGCCAGCAGTTCTCCGGACAGGGGGCGCCCTTATGGCTACACCTTC. This gives the protein CASSSPDRGRPYGYTF. V usage is TRBV6-6 and J usage is TRBJ1-2; TRBD1 aligns across 11 bases. Trimming cost V 4 bases and J 5 bases; bases outside gene matches: 9. Per germline, CDR1 MNHNY and CDR2 SVGAGI (reference sequence). The CDR3 totals 16 residues.